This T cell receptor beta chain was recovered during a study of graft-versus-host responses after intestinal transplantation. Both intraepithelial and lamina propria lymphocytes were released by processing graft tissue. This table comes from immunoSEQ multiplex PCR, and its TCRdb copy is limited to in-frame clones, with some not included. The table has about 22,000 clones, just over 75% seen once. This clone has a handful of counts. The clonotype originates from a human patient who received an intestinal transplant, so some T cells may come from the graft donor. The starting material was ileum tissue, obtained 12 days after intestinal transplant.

DNA for the CDR3: TGTGCCAGCAGCCTAGACTCCTCCTATGGCTACACCTTC. Amino acid sequence: CASSLDSSYGYTF. This sequence joins TRBV14 and TRBJ1-2; D not resolved. V was clipped by 4 bases and J by 4 bases, with 10 bases between them. The CDR3 contains 13 residues. The germline CDR1 and CDR2 sequences are SGHDN and FVKESK.